The rows below give T cell receptor beta chains drawn from one sample of a study of low-dose radiotherapy and immunotherapy resistance in tumors. TCRdb re-analysed the reads in MiXCR, keeping a single row per CDR3 protein. This sample has 95,000 to 100,000 distinct CDR3 sequences, with 20% found just once. Source: PBMCs, taken after low-dose radiotherapy plus immunotherapy. Every receptor here comes from a male donor with prostate cancer. Both conserved end residues are part of each CDR3. D genes are given only for firm matches.

cdr3_aa v_call d_call j_call
CASSRRDLGEQYF TRBV12-3/TRBV12-4 - TRBJ2-7
CASRTTGTVQHF TRBV6-2/TRBV6-3 - TRBJ1-5
CATSSALTPGLAGSPTDTQYF TRBV15 TRBD2 TRBJ2-3
CASSPGPGNGYTF TRBV7-2 - TRBJ1-2
CASSLGGGPSDTQYF TRBV5-6 TRBD2 TRBJ2-3
CSARGAGEASSYEQYF TRBV20-1 TRBD2 TRBJ2-7
CASSIDLVAGGLF TRBV11-2 TRBD2 TRBJ2-3
CASRPMGGIDEQFF TRBV7-9 - TRBJ2-1
CASSLVAGVYYDQYF TRBV4-1 TRBD2 TRBJ2-7
CAITRGWDRGEAFF TRBV12-3/TRBV12-4 TRBD1 TRBJ1-1
CASSLRRAKNIQYF TRBV7-8 - TRBJ2-4
CASRRQGGVEQYF TRBV2 TRBD1 TRBJ2-7
CSGQRDTEAFF TRBV29-1 - TRBJ1-1
CASSPISTGGPYNEQFF TRBV5-1 TRBD1 TRBJ2-1
CASSLSRQGRGFHQAFF TRBV27 - TRBJ1-1